This TCR beta chain was recovered during a study of blood T cell repertoires in COVID-19 (dated by TCRdb to the early 2020s). Describing the broader study: Collaborator samples came from the United States, Italy and Spain and covered acute and convalescent phases of COVID-19. The material from the prospective study consisted of cDNA or gDNA derived from T cells, B-cell-depleted T cells, or PBMCs. Deeply sampled blood TCRbeta repertoires from subjects exposed to, actively infected with, or recovered from COVID-19 were included in the dataset. The repertoires were released in a freely available public database intended as a resource for research on the immune response to SARS-CoV-2. The samples were drawn from two sources: the first 160 participants of the ongoing ImmuneRACE study, and over 1,000 subjects contributed by 6 global collaborators. The sample metadata nearly always contained a de-identified subject ID, COVID-19 status, age in years and sex. Where available, HLA class I and class II types were obtained from metadata supplied by the sample provider rather than from assay-based typing. On the study overall, not on this receptor specifically: Clinical and demographic metadata were provided uncurated, with the amount varying by source and participant.

On this clone itself: Its antigen is unknown. Per-nucleotide qualities are absent, and no much larger clonotype sits a single base away.

Trimming removed 5 bases from V and 4 bases from J, leaving 9 bases between the germline ends. CDR1 and CDR2, per the germline V gene, are SGHAT and FQNNGV. The CDR3 goes from the cysteine to the phenylalanine over 14 residues. CDR3 DNA is the only sequence kept; it has 42 bases, read in frame from the first base. TCRbeta CDR3 regions were amplified from genomic DNA using the immunoSEQ Assay, a bias-controlled multiplex PCR. The source study handled its data this way. The number of nucleated cells in each sample was estimated from the amplification of reference gene primers within the assay. To quantify the absolute abundance of each unique TCRbeta CDR3 rearrangement, sequence reads were collapsed and filtered. For each sample, productive Simpson clonality was calculated as the square root of Simpson's diversity index across productive rearrangements. TCRdb re-hosts the immuneACCESS table, in-frame sequences only. Its copies lack some clones; in the studies checked, an unresolved V gene accounts for under half of them, and the cause for the rest is not known. That table gives V, J and clone size, and the DNA gave D and trimming. This sample gives fewer than 200,000 clones in total; approximately 82% of them show up just once. 15% to 20% of the sample is taken by the ten largest.

Participants in the prospective study were aged roughly 18 to 89 years, lived in approximately 26 United States geographic areas, and enrolled through a virtual design. In the prospective study, participants were assigned to cohorts based on the clinical history participants reported in a screening survey and a study questionnaire. For ImmuneRACE Cohort 3, a participant was defined as recovered based on two consecutive negative NP/OP PCR tests, clearance by a healthcare professional, or resolution of symptoms. In the prospective study, whole blood, serum and a nasopharyngeal or oropharyngeal swab were collected from each participant by mobile phlebotomists. Participants in the prospective study had the option to provide additional blood draws and questionnaires over a roughly two-month period. Blood samples from the prospective study were shipped frozen or at room temperature prior to DNA extraction.

Sequenced sample: PBMCs or T cells enriched from blood (not recorded which). This clonotype was sampled from a woman aged 45 to 65 who had recovered from COVID-19. Recombination joined TRBV11-2 with TRBJ2-6; no D segment can be confidently identified. The DNA sequence is given as TGTGCCAGCAGCCCGCAGACAGGGGCCAACGTCCTGACTTTC. This yields the protein CASSPQTGANVLTF.